Listed below are T cell receptor beta chains from one sample, sequenced in a study of shared clonotypes between healthy human individuals. Data came from immunoSEQ multiplex PCR; TCRdb stores just in-frame clones and leaves some out. The top ten hold around 1.8% of the sample, which has around 1.9 million clones, approximately 92% seen once. The sequenced sample consisted of naive CD8+ T cells from PBMCs. All receptors derive from a man aged 18 to 30 in good health. Some clones in this sample may be carry-over from other donors' samples. The CDR3 runs from the conserved cysteine through the conserved F or W. The order of the fields is clone size, V gene, D gene, J gene, CDR3 protein, CDR3 DNA. A D gene is named only where the DNA matches it firmly. Size is omitted from some rows. Given values are once, few, many or a class for expanded clones.

.,TRBV14,.,TRBJ1-1,CASSGGAMNTEAFF,TGTGCCAGCAGTGGAGGTGCCATGAACACTGAAGCTTTCTTT
.,TRBV4-3,.,TRBJ2-7,CASSQGLRKYEQYF,TGCGCCAGCAGCCAAGGTCTCAGGAAATACGAGCAGTACTTC
.,TRBV4-1,.,TRBJ2-7,CASSPGFRRGLGGEQYF,TGCGCCAGCAGCCCGGGGTTTCGGCGTGGGCTGGGGGGCGAGCAGTACTTC
.,TRBV10-3,.,TRBJ2-7,CAISESIGLNEQYF,TGTGCCATCAGTGAGTCGATAGGCCTAAACGAGCAGTACTTC
.,TRBV19,.,TRBJ2-1,CASSIGARRTNEQFF,TGTGCCAGTAGTATAGGAGCACGGCGGACCAATGAGCAGTTCTTC
.,TRBV5-6,.,TRBJ2-3,CASSTARFTDTQYF,TGTGCCAGCAGCACGGCGCGGTTCACAGATACGCAGTATTTT
.,TRBV28,.,TRBJ1-1,CASSFHSNGNTEAFF,TGTGCCAGCAGTTTCCACTCCAACGGGAACACTGAAGCTTTCTTT
.,TRBV5-1,.,TRBJ1-1,CASSLGARNTEAFF,TGCGCCAGCAGCTTGGGGGCCAGGAACACTGAAGCTTTCTTT
once,TRBV12-5,TRBD1,TRBJ1-2,CASGPSRTGNYGYTF,TGTGCTAGTGGCCCATCACGGACAGGGAACTATGGCTACACCTTC
.,TRBV2,.,TRBJ2-7,CASSEALLADTREQYF,TGTGCCAGCAGTGAAGCGCTTCTGGCGGATACGAGGGAGCAGTACTTC
.,TRBV18,TRBD1,TRBJ1-5,CASSADRGNQPQHF,TGTGCCAGCTCAGCAGACAGGGGCAATCAGCCCCAGCATTTT
.,TRBV7-9,.,TRBJ2-1,CASSLVGRERNAEQFF,TGTGCCAGCAGCTTAGTCGGCAGGGAACGTAATGCTGAGCAGTTCTTC
once,TRBV9,.,TRBJ1-2,CASSVGGTAIPNYGYTF,TGTGCCAGCAGCGTAGGGGGGACCGCTATCCCTAACTATGGCTACACCTTC
.,TRBV7-9,TRBD1,TRBJ1-1,CASSSRDRVNTEAFF,TGTGCCAGCAGCTCACGGGACAGGGTGAACACTGAAGCTTTCTTT
.,TRBV7-9,TRBD2,TRBJ2-1,CASSTRPGTSVTNEQFF,TGTGCCAGCAGCACTCGCCCGGGGACTAGCGTAACCAATGAGCAGTTCTTC
once,TRBV7-3,.,TRBJ2-2,CASSLWQGNTGELFF,TGTGCCAGCAGCTTATGGCAGGGCAACACCGGGGAGCTGTTTTTT
.,TRBV4-1,TRBD2,TRBJ2-7,CASSQDKSGLAPYEQYF,TGCGCCAGCAGCCAAGATAAATCGGGACTAGCCCCCTACGAGCAGTACTTC
.,TRBV5-1,TRBD2,TRBJ2-4,CASSLAQSGGPRIQYF,TGCGCCAGCAGCTTGGCCCAGTCGGGAGGGCCGCGCATTCAGTACTTC
.,TRBV4-3,TRBD1,TRBJ1-5,CASSPDRGFQPQHF,TGCGCCAGCAGCCCCGACAGGGGGTTCCAGCCCCAGCATTTT
.,TRBV27,TRBD1,TRBJ2-7,CASSLSPRQGAYEQYF,TGTGCCAGCAGTTTATCCCCCCGACAGGGGGCCTACGAGCAGTACTTC
.,TRBV29-1,.,TRBJ2-7,CSVAGQTYEQYF,TGCAGCGTCGCTGGACAGACTTACGAGCAGTACTTC
.,TRBV10-3,TRBD1,TRBJ1-1,CAISEGQALTEAFF,TGTGCCATCAGTGAGGGACAGGCGCTCACTGAAGCTTTCTTT
once,TRBV10-3,.,TRBJ2-2,CAIKAGTSTGELFF,TGTGCCATCAAGGCAGGGACCTCCACCGGGGAGCTGTTTTTT
.,TRBV7-9,TRBD2,TRBJ2-7,CASSLVRLADHSYEQYF,TGTGCCAGCAGCTTAGTGCGACTAGCGGACCACTCCTACGAGCAGTACTTC
once,TRBV7-9,TRBD2,TRBJ2-2,CASSSREREVGELFF,TGTGCCAGCAGCTCCCGTGAGCGGGAGGTCGGGGAGCTGTTTTTT
.,TRBV11-2,TRBD2,TRBJ2-3,CASSRGEGLNTDTQYF,TGTGCCAGCAGCCGGGGGGAGGGCCTTAACACAGATACGCAGTATTTT
.,TRBV28,.,TRBJ1-2,CASSLENYGYTF,TGTGCCAGCAGTTTGGAGAACTATGGCTACACCTTC